The TCR beta chain described here comes from a study of T cells in women clearing cervical HPV infection. Study overall: Cases were women with histologically confirmed HPV16-related CIN3 or worse, including a couple of invasive cancers. Case blood drawn at lesion detection; control blood after infection cleared. Notes on the study in general: TRBV6-7 relative abundance averaged roughly 0.1% in cases and 0.15% to 0.2% in controls. Richness plus V gene abundances separated cases from controls with AUC about 0.8.

In the case of this clone: Its specificity is not known. The read falls 3 residues short of the CDR3 end, and the missing part is taken from the germline J gene.

Trimming shortened V by 4 bases and J by 2 bases, and 16 bases separated the two germline ends. The CDR3 consists of 15 residues. The germline V gene has CDR1 SGDLS and CDR2 YYNGEE. TCRdb's table, derived via immunoSEQ multiplex PCR, lists solely in-frame clones and lacks some. The sample includes about 23,000 clones. The sample was blood buffy coat. V and J are TRBV9 and TRBJ2-7, with D possibly being TRBD1 (5 bases). This receptor was taken from a woman between 18 and 69 years old with a cervical HPV16 infection that either progressed to CIN3+ or cleared (not recorded which). This CDR3 reads CASSPGLTDPYEQYF. Partial CDR3 DNA: TGTGCCAGCAGCCCCGGGTTGACAGACCCCTACGAG.